This section outlines one T cell receptor beta chain sequence together with its context. Antigen: not known. The entry originates in a study of T cell responses to AZD1222 COVID-19 vaccine. Samples with a second dose at about 4 or about 12 weeks were pooled together. Some clones are missing from TCRdb's copy, which holds only in-frame ones; the method was immunoSEQ multiplex PCR. The repertoire has about 130,000 clones, roughly 88% of them found once; the top ten carry around 0.98%. CDR3 length: 13 residues. Germline assignment: CDR1 LNHNV and CDR2 YYDKDF (reference sequence). Deletions cut 0 bases from V and 11 bases from J, with 13 bases between. Study findings and constraints: Following two doses of AZD1222, Spike-specific TCR breadth and depth rose. Unmutated regions of variants are reportedly targeted by nearly half of spike-specific TCRs. Dominant at 160-218 and 743-854, vaccine-associated CD4 TCRs also spanned spike.

This TCR was recovered from an adult who received the AZD1222 COVID-19 vaccine. Sequencing used peripheral blood, obtained 28 days after the second AZD1222 dose. The J gene is TRBJ1-1, the V gene TRBV15; D not resolved. In nucleotides, the CDR3 is TGTGCCACCAGCAGAGATAAAAGGACGAGTGCTTTCTTT. This gives the protein CATSRDKRTSAFF.